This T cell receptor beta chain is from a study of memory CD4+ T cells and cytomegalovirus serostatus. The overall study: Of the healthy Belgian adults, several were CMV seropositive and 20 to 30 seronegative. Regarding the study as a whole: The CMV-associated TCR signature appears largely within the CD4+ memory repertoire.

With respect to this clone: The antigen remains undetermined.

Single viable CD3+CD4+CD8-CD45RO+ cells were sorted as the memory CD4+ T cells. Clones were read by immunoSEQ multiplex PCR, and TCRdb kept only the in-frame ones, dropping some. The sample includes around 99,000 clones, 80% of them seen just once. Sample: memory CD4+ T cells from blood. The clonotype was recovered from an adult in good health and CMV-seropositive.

The CDR3 sequence is CSGGQRGETQYF. For the CDR3, the DNA is TGCAGCGGGGGACAGCGGGGCGAGACCCAGTACTTC. This chain links TRBV29-1 with TRBJ2-5, with D perhaps being TRBD1 or TRBD2 (7 bases each). The V and J ends lost 7 bases and 5 bases respectively, with 14 bases between them. Germline-derived CDR1 and CDR2 are SQVTM and ANQGSEA. This CDR3 contains 12 residues.